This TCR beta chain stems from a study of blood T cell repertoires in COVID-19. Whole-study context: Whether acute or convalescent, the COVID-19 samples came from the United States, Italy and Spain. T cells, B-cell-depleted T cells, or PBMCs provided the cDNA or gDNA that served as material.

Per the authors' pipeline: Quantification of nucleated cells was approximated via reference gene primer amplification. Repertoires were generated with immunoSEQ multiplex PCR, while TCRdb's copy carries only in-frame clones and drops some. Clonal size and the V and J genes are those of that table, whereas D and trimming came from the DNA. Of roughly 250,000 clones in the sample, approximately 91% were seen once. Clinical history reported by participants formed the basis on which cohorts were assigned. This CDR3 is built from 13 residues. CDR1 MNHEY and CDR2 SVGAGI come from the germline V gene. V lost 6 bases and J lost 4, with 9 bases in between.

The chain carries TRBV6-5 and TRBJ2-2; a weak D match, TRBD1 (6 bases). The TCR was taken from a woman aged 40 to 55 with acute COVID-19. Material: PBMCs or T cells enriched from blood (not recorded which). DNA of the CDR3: TGTGCCAGCAGGTTAGGGGGCACCGGGGAGCTGTTTTTT. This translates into CASRLGGTGELFF.